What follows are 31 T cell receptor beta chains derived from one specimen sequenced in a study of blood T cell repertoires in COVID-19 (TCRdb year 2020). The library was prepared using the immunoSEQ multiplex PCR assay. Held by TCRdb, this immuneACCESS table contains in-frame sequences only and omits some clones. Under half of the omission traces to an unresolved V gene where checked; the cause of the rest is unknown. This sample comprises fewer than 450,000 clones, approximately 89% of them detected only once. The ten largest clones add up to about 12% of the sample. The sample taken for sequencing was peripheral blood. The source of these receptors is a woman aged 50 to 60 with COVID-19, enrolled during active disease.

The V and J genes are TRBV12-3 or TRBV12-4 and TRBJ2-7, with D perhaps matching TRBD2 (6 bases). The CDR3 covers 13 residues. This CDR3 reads CASSGTRGSEQYF. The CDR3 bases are TGTGCTTCCTCCGGGACTCGAGGGTCCGAGCAGTACTTC.

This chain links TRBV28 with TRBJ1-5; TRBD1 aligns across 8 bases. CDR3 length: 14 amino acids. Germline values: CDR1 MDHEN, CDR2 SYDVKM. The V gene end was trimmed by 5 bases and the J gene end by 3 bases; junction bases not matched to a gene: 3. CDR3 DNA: TGTGCCAGCAGTGTACAGGGGGTCAATCAGCCCCAGCATTTT. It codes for CASSVQGVNQPQHF.

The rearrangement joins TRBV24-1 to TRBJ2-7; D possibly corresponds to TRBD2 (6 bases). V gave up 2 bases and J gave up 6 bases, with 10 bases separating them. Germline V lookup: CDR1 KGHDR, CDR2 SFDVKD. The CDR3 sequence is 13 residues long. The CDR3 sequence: CATSDWRGTEQYF. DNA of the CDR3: TGTGCCACCAGTGATTGGAGGGGAACCGAGCAGTACTTC.

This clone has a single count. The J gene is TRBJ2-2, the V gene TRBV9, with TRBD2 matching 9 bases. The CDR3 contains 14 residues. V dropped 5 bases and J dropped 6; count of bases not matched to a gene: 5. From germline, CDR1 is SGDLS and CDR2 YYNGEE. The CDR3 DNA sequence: TGTGCCAGCAGTGTACGACTAGCGGCCGGGGAGCTGTTTTTT. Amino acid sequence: CASSVRLAAGELFF.

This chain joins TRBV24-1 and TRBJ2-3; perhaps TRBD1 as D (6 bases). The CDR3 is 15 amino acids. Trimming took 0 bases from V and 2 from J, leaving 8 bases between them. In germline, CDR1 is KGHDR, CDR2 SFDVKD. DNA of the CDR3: TGTGCCACCAGTGATTTGGGGGGCGCCACAGATACGCAGTATTTT. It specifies CATSDLGGATDTQYF.

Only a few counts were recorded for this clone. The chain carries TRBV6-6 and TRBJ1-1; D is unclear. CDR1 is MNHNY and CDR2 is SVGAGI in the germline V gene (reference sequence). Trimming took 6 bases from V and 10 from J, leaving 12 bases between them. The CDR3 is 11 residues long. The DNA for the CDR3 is TGTGCCAGCAGGTTTACCAGTGGAGCTTTCTTT. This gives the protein CASRFTSGAFF.

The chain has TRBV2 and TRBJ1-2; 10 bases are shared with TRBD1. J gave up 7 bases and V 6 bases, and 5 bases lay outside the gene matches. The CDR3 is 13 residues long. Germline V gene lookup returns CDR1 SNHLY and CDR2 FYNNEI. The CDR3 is CASRTGTGVGYTF. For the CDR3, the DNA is TGTGCCAGCAGGACCGGGACAGGGGTTGGCTACACCTTC. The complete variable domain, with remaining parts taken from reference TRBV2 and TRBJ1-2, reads EPEVTQTPSHQVTQMGQEVILRCVPISNHLYFYWYRQILGQKVEFLVSFYNNEISEKSEIFDDQFSVERPDGSNFTLKIRSTKLEDSAMYFCASRTGTGVGYTFGSGTRLTVV.

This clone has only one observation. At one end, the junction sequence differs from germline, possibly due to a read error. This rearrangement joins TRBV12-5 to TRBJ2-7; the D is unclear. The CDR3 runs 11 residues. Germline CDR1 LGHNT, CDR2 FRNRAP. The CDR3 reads CASGLAYVQYF. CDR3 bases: TGTGCTAGTGGTTTGGCCTACGTGCAGTACTTC.

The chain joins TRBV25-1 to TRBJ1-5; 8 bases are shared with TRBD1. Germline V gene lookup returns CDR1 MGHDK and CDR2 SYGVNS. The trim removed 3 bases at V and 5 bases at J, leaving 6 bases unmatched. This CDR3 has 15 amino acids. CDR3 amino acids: CASSDRGRRDQPQHF. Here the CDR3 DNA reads TGTGCCAGCAGTGACAGGGGGCGAAGGGATCAGCCCCAGCATTTT.

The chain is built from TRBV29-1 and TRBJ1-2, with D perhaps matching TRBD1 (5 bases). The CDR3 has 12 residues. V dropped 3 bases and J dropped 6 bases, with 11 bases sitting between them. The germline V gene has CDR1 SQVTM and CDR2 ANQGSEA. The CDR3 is CSVDIREDGYTF. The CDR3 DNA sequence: TGCAGCGTTGATATCAGGGAGGATGGCTACACCTTC.

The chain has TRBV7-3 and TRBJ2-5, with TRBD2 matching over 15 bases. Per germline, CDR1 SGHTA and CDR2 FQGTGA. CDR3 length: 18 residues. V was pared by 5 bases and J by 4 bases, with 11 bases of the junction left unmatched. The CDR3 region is CASSRTGTSGGKLETQYF. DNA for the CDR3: TGTGCCAGCAGCCGAACCGGGACTAGCGGGGGGAAATTAGAGACCCAGTACTTC.

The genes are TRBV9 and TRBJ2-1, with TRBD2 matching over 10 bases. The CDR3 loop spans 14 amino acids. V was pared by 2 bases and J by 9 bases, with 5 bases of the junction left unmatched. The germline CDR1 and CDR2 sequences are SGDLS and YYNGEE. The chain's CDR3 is CASSVSGGASEQFF. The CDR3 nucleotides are TGTGCCAGCAGCGTGAGCGGGGGGGCCAGTGAGCAGTTCTTC.

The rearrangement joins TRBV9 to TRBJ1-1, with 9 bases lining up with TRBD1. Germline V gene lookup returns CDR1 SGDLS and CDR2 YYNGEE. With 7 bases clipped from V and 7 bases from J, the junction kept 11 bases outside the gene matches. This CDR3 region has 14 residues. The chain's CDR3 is CASGDGTGTHEAFF. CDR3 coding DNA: TGTGCCAGCGGGGACGGGACAGGGACCCATGAAGCTTTCTTT.

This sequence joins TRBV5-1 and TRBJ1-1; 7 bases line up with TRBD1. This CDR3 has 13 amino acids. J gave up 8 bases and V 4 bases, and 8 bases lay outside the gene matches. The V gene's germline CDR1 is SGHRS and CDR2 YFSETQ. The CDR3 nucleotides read TGCGCCAGCAGCCCGATAGGGGGCGGAGAAGCTTTCTTT. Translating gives CASSPIGGGEAFF.

CDR3: CASSERGSSNQPQHF. In DNA, the CDR3 is TGTGCCAGCAGTGAACGGGGATCTAGCAATCAGCCCCAGCATTTT. This chain connects TRBV2 to TRBJ1-5; D call uncertain. The CDR3 is 15 amino acids. Germline V gene data show CDR1 as SNHLY and CDR2 as FYNNEI. Trimming left V 2 bases short and J 0 bases short, with 8 bases between. Full variable domain (outside the CDR3, taken from reference TRBV2 and TRBJ1-5): EPEVTQTPSHQVTQMGQEVILRCVPISNHLYFYWYRQILGQKVEFLVSFYNNEISEKSEIFDDQFSVERPDGSNFTLKIRSTKLEDSAMYFCASSERGSSNQPQHFGDGTRLSIL.

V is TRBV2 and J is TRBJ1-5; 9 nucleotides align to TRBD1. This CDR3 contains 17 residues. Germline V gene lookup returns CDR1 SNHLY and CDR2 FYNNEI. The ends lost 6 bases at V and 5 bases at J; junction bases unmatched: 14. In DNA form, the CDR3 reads TGTGCCAGCAGGACCGGACTTACAGGGGGCGGGGATCAGCCCCAGCATTTT. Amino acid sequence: CASRTGLTGGGDQPQHF.

The CDR3 is CASSPRTGPYEQYF. CDR3 coding DNA: TGTGCCAGCAGCCCAAGGACAGGCCCCTACGAGCAGTACTTC. This sequence joins TRBV11-3 and TRBJ2-7; 7 nucleotides line up with TRBD1. Germline CDR1 reads SGHNT; CDR2 reads YENEEA. V dropped 5 bases and J dropped 2; count of bases not matched to a gene: 6. The CDR3 has 14 residues.

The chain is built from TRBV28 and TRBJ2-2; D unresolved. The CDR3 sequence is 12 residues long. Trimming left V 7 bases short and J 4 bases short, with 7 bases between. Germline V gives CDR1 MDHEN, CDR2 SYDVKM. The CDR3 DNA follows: TGTGCCAGCACAGTAACCACCGGGGAGCTGTTTTTT. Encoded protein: CASTVTTGELFF.

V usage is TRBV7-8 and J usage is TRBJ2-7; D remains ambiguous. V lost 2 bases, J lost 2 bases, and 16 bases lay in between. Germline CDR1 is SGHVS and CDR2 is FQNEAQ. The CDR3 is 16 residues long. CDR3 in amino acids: CASSLLEAIFPYEQYF. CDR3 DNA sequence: TGTGCCAGCAGCTTATTAGAGGCGATCTTTCCCTACGAGCAGTACTTC.

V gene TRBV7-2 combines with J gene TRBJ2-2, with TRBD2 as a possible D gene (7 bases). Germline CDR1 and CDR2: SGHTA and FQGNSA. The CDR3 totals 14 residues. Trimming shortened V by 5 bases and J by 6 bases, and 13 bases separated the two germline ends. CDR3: CASSLGGASGELFF. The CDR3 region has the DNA TGTGCCAGCAGCCTGGGGGGGGCCTCCGGGGAGCTGTTTTTT. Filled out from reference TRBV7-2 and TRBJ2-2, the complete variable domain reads GAGVSQSPSNKVTEKGKDVELRCDPISGHTALYWYRQSLGQGLEFLIYFQGNSAPDKSGLPSDRFSAERTGGSVSTLTIQRTQQEDSAVYLCASSLGGASGELFFGEGSRLTVL.

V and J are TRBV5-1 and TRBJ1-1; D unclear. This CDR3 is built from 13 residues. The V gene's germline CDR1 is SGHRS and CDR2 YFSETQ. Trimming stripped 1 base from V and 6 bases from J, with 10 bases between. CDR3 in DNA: TGCGCCAGCAGCTTGCGGGGTAGGCCTGAAGCTTTCTTT. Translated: CASSLRGRPEAFF. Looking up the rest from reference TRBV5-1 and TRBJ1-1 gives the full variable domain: KAGVTQTPRYLIKTRGQQVTLSCSPISGHRSVSWYQQTPGQGLQFLFEYFSETQRNKGNFPGRFSGRQFSNSRSEMNVSTLELGDSALYLCASSLRGRPEAFFGQGTRLTVV.

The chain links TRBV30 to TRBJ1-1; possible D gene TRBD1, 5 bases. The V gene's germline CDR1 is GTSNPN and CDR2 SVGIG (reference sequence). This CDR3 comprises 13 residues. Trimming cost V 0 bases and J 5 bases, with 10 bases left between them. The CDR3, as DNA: TGTGCCTGGAGTGTAGGGGTCAAGACTGAAGCTTTCTTT. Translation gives CAWSVGVKTEAFF. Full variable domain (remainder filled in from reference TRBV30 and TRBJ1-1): SQTIHQWPATLVQPVGSPLSLECTVEGTSNPNLYWYRQAAGRGLQLLFYSVGIGQISSEVPQNLSASRPQDRQFILSSKKLLLSDSGFYLCAWSVGVKTEAFFGQGTRLTVV.

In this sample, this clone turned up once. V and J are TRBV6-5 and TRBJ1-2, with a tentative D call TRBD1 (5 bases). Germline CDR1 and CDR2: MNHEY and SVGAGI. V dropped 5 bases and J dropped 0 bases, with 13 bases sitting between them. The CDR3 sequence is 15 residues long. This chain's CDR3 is CASSRTGVSNYGYTF. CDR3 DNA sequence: TGTGCCAGCAGTAGAACAGGAGTCTCTAACTATGGCTACACCTTC.

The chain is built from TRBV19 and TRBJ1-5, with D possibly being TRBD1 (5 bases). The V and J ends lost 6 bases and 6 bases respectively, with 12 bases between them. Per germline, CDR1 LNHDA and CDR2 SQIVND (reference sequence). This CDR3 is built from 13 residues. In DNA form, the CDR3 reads TGTGCCAGTAGACCAGGGTATGGTCAGCCCCAGCATTTT. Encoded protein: CASRPGYGQPQHF. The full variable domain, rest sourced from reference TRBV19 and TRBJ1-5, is DGGITQSPKYLFRKEGQNVTLSCEQNLNHDAMYWYRQDPGQGLRLIYYSQIVNDFQKGDIAEGYSVSREKKESFPLTVTSAQKNPTAFYLCASRPGYGQPQHFGDGTRLSIL.

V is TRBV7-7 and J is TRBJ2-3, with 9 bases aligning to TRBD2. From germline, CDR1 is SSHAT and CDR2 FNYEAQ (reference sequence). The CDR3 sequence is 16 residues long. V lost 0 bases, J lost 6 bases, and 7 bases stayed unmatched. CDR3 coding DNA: TGTGCCAGCAGCTTAGCAAATAGCGGGGGCCAGGATACGCAGTATTTT. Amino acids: CASSLANSGGQDTQYF.

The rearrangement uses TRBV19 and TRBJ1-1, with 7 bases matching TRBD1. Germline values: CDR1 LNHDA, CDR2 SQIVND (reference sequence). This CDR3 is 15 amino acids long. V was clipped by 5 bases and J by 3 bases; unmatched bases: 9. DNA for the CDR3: TGTGCCAGTAGTGAAGACAGGGATGCCCACACTGAAGCTTTCTTT. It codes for CASSEDRDAHTEAFF.

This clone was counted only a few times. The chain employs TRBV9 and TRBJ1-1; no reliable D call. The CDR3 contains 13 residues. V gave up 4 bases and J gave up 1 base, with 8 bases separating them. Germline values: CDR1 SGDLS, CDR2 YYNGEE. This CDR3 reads CASSLVPNTEAFF. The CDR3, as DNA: TGTGCCAGCAGCCTCGTCCCGAACACTGAAGCTTTCTTT.

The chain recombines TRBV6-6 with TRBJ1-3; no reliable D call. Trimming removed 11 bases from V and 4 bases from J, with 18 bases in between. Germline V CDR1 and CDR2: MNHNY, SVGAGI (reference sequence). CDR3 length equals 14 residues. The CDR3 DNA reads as TGTGCCGCTGAACCCCCGGGGTCGGGAAACACCATATATTTT. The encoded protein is CAAEPPGSGNTIYF.

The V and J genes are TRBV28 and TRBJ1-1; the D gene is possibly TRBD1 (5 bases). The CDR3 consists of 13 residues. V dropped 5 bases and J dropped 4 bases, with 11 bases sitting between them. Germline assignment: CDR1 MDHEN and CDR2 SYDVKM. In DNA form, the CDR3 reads TGTGCCAGCAGTCTCGACAGTTCCACTGAAGCTTTCTTT. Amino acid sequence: CASSLDSSTEAFF.

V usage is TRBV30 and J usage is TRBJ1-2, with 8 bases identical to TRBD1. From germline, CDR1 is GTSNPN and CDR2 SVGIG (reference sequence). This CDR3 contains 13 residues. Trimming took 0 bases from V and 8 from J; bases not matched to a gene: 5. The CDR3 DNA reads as TGTGCCTGGAGTGTAAGGACAGGGCTCGGCTACACCTTC. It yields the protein CAWSVRTGLGYTF.

This CDR3 reads CASSPTSMGMLPYEQYF. The CDR3 DNA is TGTGCCAGCAGCCCAACTAGCATGGGAATGCTTCCCTACGAGCAGTACTTC. V gene TRBV4-2 combines with J gene TRBJ2-7, with D tentatively TRBD2 (6 bases). The V gene lost 4 bases and the J gene lost 2 bases, with 21 bases spanning the gap. The CDR3 is 17 residues long. Germline CDR1 LGHNA, CDR2 YNFKEQ.